This T cell receptor (beta chain) was sequenced for a study of cytomegalovirus exposure and HLA in healthy donors. CDR3 length equals 13 residues. Germline CDR1 is SGHTA and CDR2 is FQGNSA. V lost 2 bases and J 8 bases, leaving 12 bases between the germline ends. This clone has just one count. Libraries were prepared by immunoSEQ multiplex PCR; TCRdb keeps only in-frame clonotypes and omits some of them. The table lists about 240,000 clones, approximately 86% of them singletons, with 0.95% to 1.5% in the top ten. This chain uses TRBV7-2 with TRBJ1-2, with D unresolved. The sample taken for sequencing was PBMCs. The sequence came from a woman in her 30s in good health and CMV-seropositive. CDR3 sequence: CASSLMQIAGYTF. CDR3 in DNA: TGTGCCAGCAGCTTAATGCAGATCGCAGGCTACACCTTC. Complete variable domain (other parts from reference TRBV7-2 and TRBJ1-2): GAGVSQSPSNKVTEKGKDVELRCDPISGHTALYWYRQSLGQGLEFLIYFQGNSAPDKSGLPSDRFSAERTGGSVSTLTIQRTQQEDSAVYLCASSLMQIAGYTFGSGTRLTVV.